A single sample gave rise to the 16 T cell receptor beta chains below, sequenced in a study of OX40 agonist ivuxolimab in advanced cancers. This table comes from immunoSEQ multiplex PCR, and its TCRdb copy is limited to in-frame clones, with some not included. Among tens of thousands of clones, roughly 90% were seen once, and the ten largest hold 9% to 10%. Specimen: CD4+ or CD8+ T cells sorted from blood, collected in a trial of the OX40 agonist ivuxolimab. These receptors all stem from an adult with an advanced solid tumor such as melanoma, head and neck, liver or kidney cancer.

CDR3 sequence reads: CASSFRDGYNSPLHF. CDR3 nucleotides: TGTGCCAGCAGTTTCCGGGACGGATATAATTCACCCCTCCACTTT. The chain has TRBV6-5 and TRBJ1-6; tentative D call: TRBD1 (5 bases). Trimming pared 4 bases from V and 4 bases from J, leaving 11 bases between. Germline values: CDR1 MNHEY, CDR2 SVGAGI. This CDR3 is 15 amino acids long.

The chain carries TRBV7-6 and TRBJ2-7, with D possibly called TRBD1 or TRBD2 (5 bases each). Trimming left V 5 bases short and J 1 base short, with 12 bases between. Per germline, CDR1 SGHVS and CDR2 FNYEAQ. The CDR3 has 14 residues. This CDR3 is CASSPGTGSYEQYF. CDR3 nucleotide sequence: TGTGCCAGCAGCCCCGGGACGGGGTCCTACGAGCAGTACTTC.

This rearrangement joins TRBV4-2 to TRBJ2-5, with 9 bases aligning to TRBD2. Germline V gene data show CDR1 as LGHNA and CDR2 as YNFKEQ. The CDR3 sequence is 15 residues long. After removal of 1 base from V and 2 bases from J, the junction contained 2 bases not matched to a gene. The CDR3: CASSQGLAGQETQYF. The CDR3 coding sequence is TGTGCCAGCAGCCAAGGGCTAGCGGGACAAGAGACCCAGTACTTC.

The rearrangement uses TRBV7-9 and TRBJ2-7; 14 positions agree with TRBD2. This CDR3 is 17 amino acids long. The germline CDR1 and CDR2 sequences are SEHNR and FQNEAQ (reference sequence). The V gene end was trimmed by 3 bases and the J gene end by 4 bases; junction bases not matched to a gene: 8. In DNA form, the CDR3 reads TGTGCCAGCAGCTTGACTAGCGGGAGGGCTATGGCATACGAGCAGTACTTC. Protein sequence: CASSLTSGRAMAYEQYF. Drawing the rest from reference TRBV7-9 and TRBJ2-7, the complete variable domain is DTGVSQNPRHKITKRGQNVTFRCDPISEHNRLYWYRQTLGQGPEFLTYFQNEAQLEKSRLLSDRFSAERPKGSFSTLEIQRTEQGDSAMYLCASSLTSGRAMAYEQYFGPGTRLTVT.

The chain links TRBV5-4 to TRBJ2-7; TRBD1 aligns across 9 bases. The trim removed 5 bases at V and 5 bases at J, leaving 8 bases unmatched. The CDR3 spans 14 residues. Germline CDR1 and CDR2: SGHNT and YYREEE (reference sequence). As DNA, the CDR3 is TGTGCCAGCAGGGGACAGGGAAATATCAACGAGCAGTACTTC. Translating it yields CASRGQGNINEQYF.

The V call is TRBV7-9, the J call TRBJ2-2; D remains ambiguous. Trimming left V 2 bases short and J 2 bases short, with 9 bases between. This CDR3 has 15 residues. Germline V CDR1 and CDR2: SEHNR, FQNEAQ (reference sequence). The DNA of the CDR3 is TGTGCCAGCAGCTTAAGAGCGCATAACACCGGGGAGCTGTTTTTT. The encoded protein is CASSLRAHNTGELFF.

The J gene is TRBJ2-5, the V gene TRBV15; TRBD2 aligns across 13 bases. The V gene end was trimmed by 2 bases and the J gene end by 5 bases; junction bases not matched to a gene: 8. Germline V lookup: CDR1 LNHNV, CDR2 YYDKDF (reference sequence). This CDR3 region has 17 residues. Written as DNA, the CDR3 is TGTGCCACCAGCAGACTACTAACTAGCGGGAGGGGGGAGACCCAGTACTTC. It specifies CATSRLLTSGRGETQYF.

The chain has TRBV10-3 and TRBJ2-7; 10 bases fit TRBD1. The junction had 5 bases not matched to a gene; V was cut back by 9 bases and J by 3 bases. The germline V gene has CDR1 ENHRY and CDR2 SYGVKD. The CDR3 runs to 13 residues. The chain's CDR3 is CAISGQGDYEQYF. CDR3 in DNA: TGTGCCATTTCTGGACAGGGGGACTACGAGCAGTACTTC.

The J gene is TRBJ2-2, the V gene TRBV10-1; no firm D call. The germline V gene encodes CDR1 WNHNN and CDR2 SYGVQD (reference sequence). Trimming stripped 3 bases from V and 1 base from J, with 9 bases between. This CDR3 contains 15 residues. The CDR3 protein is CASSDVAGNTGELFF. The CDR3 DNA sequence: TGCGCCAGCAGTGATGTGGCAGGGAACACCGGGGAGCTGTTTTTT.

The chain is built from TRBV6-6 and TRBJ1-2; D gene uncertain. The CDR3 has 13 amino acids. The germline V and J ends were trimmed by 5 bases and 0 bases, with 7 bases remaining between them. The germline V gene has CDR1 MNHNY and CDR2 SVGAGI (reference sequence). The CDR3 sequence: CASSTLANYGYTF. The CDR3 nucleotides are TGTGCCAGCAGTACCTTGGCTAACTATGGCTACACCTTC.

In DNA form, the CDR3 reads TGCGCCAGCAGCTTGGTAACAGCCACTAACTATGGCTACACCTTC. This gives the protein CASSLVTATNYGYTF. The V gene is TRBV5-1, the J gene TRBJ1-2, with unresolved D. Germline values: CDR1 SGHRS, CDR2 YFSETQ. The CDR3 covers 15 residues. The V end was cut by 0 bases, the J end by 0 bases, with 9 bases between.

With regard to this clone: The junction departs from the called germline gene at one end, perhaps through a read error. The chain links TRBV7-8 to TRBJ1-5; D unclear. The CDR3 sequence is 15 residues long. From germline, CDR1 is SGHVS and CDR2 FQNEAQ. CDR3 sequence reads: CASSLARTGNQPQHF. In DNA, the CDR3 is TGTGCCAGCAGCCTAGCGCGGACGGGGAATCAGCCCCAGCATTTT.

This chain connects TRBV23-1 to TRBJ2-1; D remains ambiguous. TRBV23-1 is given ORF status, its function remaining uncertain. The CDR3 is 20 amino acids. Trimming pared 1 base from V and 0 bases from J, leaving 22 bases between. The DNA for the CDR3 is TGCGCCAGCAGTCAATACTCTGGCAGGTCCCTCCTTTGCTCCTACAATGAGCAGTTCTTC. This encodes CASSQYSGRSLLCSYNEQFF.

V gene TRBV7-1 combines with J gene TRBJ2-6; tentative D call: TRBD1 (5 bases). TRBV7-1 is flagged as an ORF with uncertain function. CDR3 length equals 18 residues. Trimming cost V 5 bases and J 5 bases, with 22 bases left between them. CDR3 in DNA: TGTGCCAGCAGCCCTGGCCAACGAGGACAAAGTCGGGCCAACGTCCTGACTTTC. This sequence encodes CASSPGQRGQSRANVLTF.

This chain connects TRBV29-1 to TRBJ2-3; 7 bases are shared with TRBD1. The CDR3 sequence is 13 residues long. Germline-derived CDR1 and CDR2 are SQVTM and ANQGSEA. The ends lost 6 bases at V and 1 base at J; junction bases unmatched: 4. The CDR3 spells CSVTGDGTDTQYF. CDR3 coding DNA: TGCAGCGTCACAGGGGATGGCACAGATACGCAGTATTTT.

The chain combines TRBV7-2 with TRBJ2-7; D remains ambiguous. V was clipped by 1 base and J by 0 bases, with 10 bases between them. Germline-derived CDR1 and CDR2 are SGHTA and FQGNSA. This CDR3 spans 15 amino acids. CDR3 region: CASSLGLEGSYEQYF. The CDR3 bases are TGTGCCAGCAGCTTAGGGCTGGAAGGCTCCTACGAGCAGTACTTC.